The entry below gives a single T cell receptor beta chain sequence along with its context. The PCR was carried out with 60 Vbeta primers and 13 Jbeta primers. This table comes from immunoSEQ multiplex PCR, and its TCRdb copy is limited to in-frame clones, with some not included. The repertoire includes fewer than 200,000 clones, more than 65% of them detected once, and 1.3% sits in the top ten. The donors gave bone marrow, and they were healthy. The data derive from a study of cytomegalovirus exposure and HLA in healthy donors. Germline CDR1 and CDR2: SEHNR and FQNEAQ (reference sequence). The CDR3 runs 12 residues. V was shortened by 4 bases and J by 3 bases, with 7 bases between the two germline ends.

This chain uses TRBV7-9 with TRBJ2-7; no reliable D call. Sequenced material: PBMCs. The receptor was derived from a woman in her 50s in good health and CMV-seronegative. The CDR3: CASSSTRYEQYF. For the CDR3, the DNA is TGTGCCAGCAGCTCGACACGCTACGAGCAGTACTTC.